This T cell receptor beta chain originates from a study of immune evolution from preneoplasia to lung adenocarcinoma. Premalignant or tumor cells were enriched by macro-dissection after pathologic assessment. Comments on this clone: Its antigen is as yet unknown.

Study results and caveats: Clonality was highest in normal lung, lower in later-stage lesions apparently. Normal lung had the highest top T cell clone frequencies.

Germline CDR1 reads SGHVS; CDR2 reads FQNEAQ. The V end lost 3 bases, the J end lost 3 bases, and 6 bases lay between the germline ends. CDR3 length: 12 residues. Assay used: immunoSEQ multiplex PCR; TCRdb lists only in-frame clones, some missing. The table lists about 9,000 clones, 80% to 90% of them singletons. The TCR originated in a person aged 65-85 years with lung adenocarcinoma. Sequences were obtained from FFPE minimally invasive lung adenocarcinoma tissue. The chain carries TRBV7-8 and TRBJ2-7; D possibly uses TRBD1 or TRBD2 (5 bases each). CDR3 sequence reads: CASSLGVYEQYF. The DNA for the CDR3 is TGTGCCAGCAGCTTGGGGGTCTACGAGCAGTACTTC.